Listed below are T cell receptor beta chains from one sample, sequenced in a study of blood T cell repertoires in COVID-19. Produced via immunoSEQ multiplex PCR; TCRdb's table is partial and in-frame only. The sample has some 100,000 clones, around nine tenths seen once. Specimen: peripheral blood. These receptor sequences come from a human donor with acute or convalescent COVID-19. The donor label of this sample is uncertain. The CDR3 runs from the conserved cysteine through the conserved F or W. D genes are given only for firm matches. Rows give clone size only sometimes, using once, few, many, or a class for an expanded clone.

TGCGCCAGCAGCCAAGATCACCCGACAGGGATCTACGAGCAGTACTTC	CASSQDHPTGIYEQYF	once	TRBJ2-7	TRBV4-3	TRBD1
TGCAGCGTTGAAGCTGGTAGCGGGGGGGCCCTAGGGTTCCCAGATACGCAGTATTTT	CSVEAGSGGALGFPDTQYF	-	TRBJ2-3	TRBV29-1	TRBD2
TGTGCCAGCAGTGACCGTGGGACAGTAGGAAACACCATATATTTT	CASSDRGTVGNTIYF	-	TRBJ1-3	TRBV6-4	TRBD1
TGCGCCAGCAGCTCACGCGGGGTGGATTCACCCCTCCACTTT	CASSSRGVDSPLHF	-	TRBJ1-6	TRBV4-3	-
TGTGCCAGCAGCCGTACAGGCACTGGGGGGTATGGCTACACCTTC	CASSRTGTGGYGYTF	-	TRBJ1-2	TRBV27	-
TGTGCCAGCAGCGCCCGGGACAGGGGCCCCGGGGAGCTGTTTTTT	CASSARDRGPGELFF	-	TRBJ2-2	TRBV7-2	TRBD1
TGTGCCAGCAGCCTACAAGGGGGAGGCAATCAGCCCCAGCATTTT	CASSLQGGGNQPQHF	-	TRBJ1-5	TRBV7-9	-
TGTGCCAGCAGTTTAACAGGGGGCTCTTTTGGGCAGCCCCAGCATTTT	CASSLTGGSFGQPQHF	once	TRBJ1-5	TRBV28	TRBD1
TGTGTCAGCAGCTCCCCTTACAGAGGACAGGAGGGAAACACCATATATTTT	CVSSSPYRGQEGNTIYF	-	TRBJ1-3	TRBV7-9	TRBD1
TGTGTCAGAAGCTTAACCCCCACGGGACAGGTCAACACTGAAGCTTTCTTT	CVRSLTPTGQVNTEAFF	-	TRBJ1-1	TRBV7-5	-
TGTGCCAGTACCCAGGACTGGGAAAACACTGAAGCTTTCTTT	CASTQDWENTEAFF	-	TRBJ1-1	TRBV19	-
TGTGCCAGCAGCTTAGGACAGACGAACACCGGGGAGCTGTTTTTT	CASSLGQTNTGELFF	-	TRBJ2-2	TRBV7-8	-
TGTGCCAGCAGTTCGATAACAGGGGCGGGGACTCAGCCCCAGCATTTT	CASSSITGAGTQPQHF	-	TRBJ1-5	TRBV28	TRBD1
TGTGCCAGCAACGCTCCGGGACACCCAACTTTCTTT	CASNAPGHPTFF	-	TRBJ1-1	TRBV27	-